The 4 T cell receptor beta chains reported below all come from one sample, sequenced in a study of blood T cells in healthy people across ages. Through a sample-barcoded 5' primer and a J-beta primer mix, a second PCR was run for roughly 7 to 12 cycles. TCRdb re-called the 5' RACE reads with MiXCR, one entry per CDR3 protein. The table shows 1.5 million to 2 million distinct CDR3 sequences, with around 50% occurring only once. The sequenced sample was blood. The receptors stem from a woman aged 40 to 50 in good health.

The chain carries TRBV7-2 and TRBJ2-3, with D possibly called TRBD1 or TRBD2 (5 bases each). Germline assignment: CDR1 SGHTA and CDR2 FQGNSA. The CDR3 has 14 amino acids. V lost 6 bases, J lost 5 bases, and 15 bases lay in between. CDR3 nucleotide sequence: TGTGCCAGCAGGCCACGACAGAGCGGAGATACGCAGTATTTT. Translated, it gives CASRPRQSGDTQYF.

V and J are TRBV4-3 and TRBJ2-3; a weak D match, TRBD2 (6 bases). This CDR3 comprises 19 residues. The ends were cut back, 4 bases at V and 0 bases at J, with 23 bases in the middle. The germline gives CDR1 LGHNA, CDR2 YSLEER. The CDR3 sequence: CASSRKMGGSGYSTDTQYF. The CDR3 nucleotides are TGCGCCAGCAGCCGGAAGATGGGAGGTAGCGGCTATAGCACAGATACGCAGTATTTT.

CDR3 loop: CSANSPAGTYEQYF. The CDR3 DNA reads TGCAGTGCTAATAGCCCTGCCGGGACCTACGAGCAGTACTTC. The V call is TRBV20-1, the J call TRBJ2-7, with D tentatively TRBD2 (5 bases). V lost 4 bases and J lost 2, with 15 bases in between. Germline V gene lookup returns CDR1 DFQATT and CDR2 SNEGSKA (reference sequence). The CDR3 has 14 residues.

The rearrangement uses TRBV24-1 and TRBJ2-7; D is tentatively TRBD1 or TRBD2 (5 bases each). From germline, CDR1 is KGHDR and CDR2 SFDVKD. V was clipped by 8 bases and J by 6 bases, with 22 bases between them. The CDR3 spans 15 residues. The CDR3 loop is CATTSRPIGGGEQYF. CDR3 coding DNA: TGTGCCACCACCTCCCGACCAATAGGTGGGGGCGAGCAGTACTTC.